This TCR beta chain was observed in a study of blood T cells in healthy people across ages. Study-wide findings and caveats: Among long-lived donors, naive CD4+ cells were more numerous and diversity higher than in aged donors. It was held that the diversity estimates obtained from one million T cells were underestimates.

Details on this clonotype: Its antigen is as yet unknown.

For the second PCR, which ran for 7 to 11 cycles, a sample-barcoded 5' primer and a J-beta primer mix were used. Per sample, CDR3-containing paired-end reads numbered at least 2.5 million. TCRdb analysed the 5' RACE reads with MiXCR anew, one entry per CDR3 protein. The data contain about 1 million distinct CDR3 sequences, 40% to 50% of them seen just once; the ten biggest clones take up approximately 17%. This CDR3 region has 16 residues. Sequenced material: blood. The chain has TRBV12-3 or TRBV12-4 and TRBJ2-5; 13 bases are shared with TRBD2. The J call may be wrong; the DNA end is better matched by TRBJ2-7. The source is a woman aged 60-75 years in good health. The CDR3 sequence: CASSLGLAGTEYEQYF. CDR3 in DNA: TGTGCCAGCAGCCTGGGACTAGCGGGAACAGAATACGAGCAGTACTTC.